The clone carrying this T cell receptor beta chain was seen ten or more times. The antigen is undetermined. Unmatched junction bases numbered 7, after V lost 4 bases and J lost 6 bases. Germline V gives CDR1 KGHDR, CDR2 SFDVKD. The CDR3 sequence is 15 residues long. The sample comes from a study of Graves' ophthalmopathy and Graves' hyperthyroidism. Investigators amplified TCR beta CDR3 regions from RNA transcripts. First-round RT-PCR used HTBI primers; second-round multiplex PCR followed. TCRdb recomputed calls from the multiplex PCR reads with MiXCR, one row per CDR3 protein. The sample records 560,000 or so distinct CDR3 sequences, approximately 35% being singletons. Study-wide results and caveats: Most thyroid clonotypes with frequency above 0.001 were detected in blood too.

Participants with hyperthyroidism, aged 18 to 65, were newly diagnosed with under 2 months' duration. Diagnosis relied on clinical symptoms, serum thyroxine, TRAb, thyroid ultrasound and orbital computed tomography. The chain joins TRBV24-1 to TRBJ1-4, with TRBD1 identical over 7 bases. Source material: peripheral blood or thyroid tissue (not recorded which). The receptor's source is an adult man with Graves' hyperthyroidism. CDR3 in amino acids: CATSDPRGGDEKLFF. CDR3 nucleotide sequence: TGTGCCACCAGTGACCCCAGGGGGGGCGATGAAAAACTGTTTTTT.